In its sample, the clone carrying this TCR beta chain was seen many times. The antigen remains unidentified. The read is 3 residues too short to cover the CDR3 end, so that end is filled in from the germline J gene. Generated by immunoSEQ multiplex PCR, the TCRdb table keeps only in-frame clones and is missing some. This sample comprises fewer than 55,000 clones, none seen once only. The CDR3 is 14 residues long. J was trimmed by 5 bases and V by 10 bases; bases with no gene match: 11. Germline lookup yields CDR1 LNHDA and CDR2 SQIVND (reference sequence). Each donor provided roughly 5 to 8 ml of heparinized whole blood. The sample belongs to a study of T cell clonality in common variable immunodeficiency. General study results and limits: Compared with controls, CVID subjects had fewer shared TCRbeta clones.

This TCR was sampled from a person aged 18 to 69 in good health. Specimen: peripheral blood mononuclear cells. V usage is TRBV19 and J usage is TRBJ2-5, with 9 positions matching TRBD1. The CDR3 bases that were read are TGTGCCACCGCATCGGGACAGGGTACGGAGACC. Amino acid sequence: CATASGQGTET. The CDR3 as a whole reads CATASGQGTETQYF.